This T cell receptor beta chain was identified during a study of early stage breast cancer tumors. Libraries were prepared by immunoSEQ multiplex PCR; TCRdb keeps only in-frame clonotypes and omits some of them. The sample has a few thousand clones; around two thirds are singletons. Trimming took off 2 bases at V and 4 bases at J, with 11 bases between the two ends. CDR1 and CDR2 (germline): SQVTM, ANQGSEA. The CDR3 is 13 amino acids. What was sequenced was breast tumor tissue. V gene TRBV29-1 combines with J gene TRBJ1-2, with a weak D call TRBD1 (5 bases). This sequence was found in a person aged 45 to 59 with breast cancer. CDR3 residues: CSVEWQGPYGYTF. As DNA, the CDR3 is TGCAGCGTTGAATGGCAGGGTCCCTATGGCTACACCTTC.